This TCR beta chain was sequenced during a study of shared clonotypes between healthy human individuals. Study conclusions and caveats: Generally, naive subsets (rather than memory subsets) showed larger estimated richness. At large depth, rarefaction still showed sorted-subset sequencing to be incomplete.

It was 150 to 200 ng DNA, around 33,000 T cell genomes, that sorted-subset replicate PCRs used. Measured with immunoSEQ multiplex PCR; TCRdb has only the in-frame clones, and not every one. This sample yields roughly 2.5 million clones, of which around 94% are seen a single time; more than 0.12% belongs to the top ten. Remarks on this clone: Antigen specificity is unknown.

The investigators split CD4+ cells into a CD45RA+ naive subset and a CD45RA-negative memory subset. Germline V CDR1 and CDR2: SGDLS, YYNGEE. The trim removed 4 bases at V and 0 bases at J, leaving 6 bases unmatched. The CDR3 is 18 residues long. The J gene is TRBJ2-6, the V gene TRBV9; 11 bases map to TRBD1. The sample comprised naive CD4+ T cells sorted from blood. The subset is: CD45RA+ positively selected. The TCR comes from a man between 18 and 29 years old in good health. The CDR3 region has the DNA TGTGCCAGCAGCCCTCGAGGGACAGGGGGCTCTGGGGCCAACGTCCTGACTTTC. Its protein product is CASSPRGTGGSGANVLTF.